This TCR beta chain was found in a study of Graves' ophthalmopathy and Graves' hyperthyroidism (dated by TCRdb to 2017 to 2018). About the investigation overall: Peripheral blood samples were taken at the time of initial diagnosis, before any treatment was given. T-cell repertoires of thyroid tissue and blood were compared in 5 or 6 hyperthyroidism patients. In total, around 130 blood samples were TCR-sequenced: fewer than 50 ophthalmopathy, roughly 80 hyperthyroidism and some 17 hyperthyroidism-to-ophthalmopathy patients. TCR beta repertoire signatures were used to distinguish Graves' ophthalmopathy from Graves' hyperthyroidism and to predict progression to ophthalmopathy. Following sample collection, hyperthyroidism patients were given methimazole at a starting dose of 30 mg daily, and ophthalmopathy patients were given high-dose intravenous methylprednisolone. An independent validation cohort was composed of approximately 18 hyperthyroidism patients and roughly 16 patients who later progressed from hyperthyroidism to ophthalmopathy. To explore V-J signatures that distinguish ophthalmopathy from hyperthyroidism, a discovery set of under 110 patients was enrolled, made up of 43 with ophthalmopathy and around 60 with stable hyperthyroidism. For training and testing, the 100 or so patients in the discovery cohort were randomly divided in a 7:3 ratio.

Remarks on this clonotype: The clone's antigen remains unknown. This may arise from a read error, as a much more abundant clone is one base away.

CDR1 and CDR2 (MNHNS, SASEGT) derive from the germline V gene. From its cysteine to its phenylalanine, the CDR3 spans 15 amino acids. This entry keeps only the CDR3 DNA: 45 bases, framed from base 1. TCR beta CDR3 regions were amplified from RNA transcripts for repertoire sequencing. A first-round RT-PCR used HTBI primers with the Qiagen OneStep RT-PCR kit, followed by a second-round multiplex PCR, size selection and purification. Sequencing of the libraries was carried out on an Illumina HiSeq2000 in paired-end mode with 100 bp reads. For the original study's pipeline: Reads were processed with SOAPnuke, discarding reads with adapters, uncalled bases, mean Phred below 15, or no exact constant-primer or identifier match. High-quality paired reads were merged with COPE v1.2.5. Each unique nucleotide sequence was defined as a clonotype, and clonotypes were aligned to IMGT TRB V, D and J references with MiTCR v1.1. The analysis was limited to V-J combinations with a frequency above 0.0001, which together covered 98% to 99.2% of repertoires. For each V-J combination, a TCR clonal expansion and chaos score was defined as the ratio of F50 clonal expansion to chaos observed in the TCRdist matrix. Features were reduced by Welch's t-statistics and random forest to approximately 13 V-J combinations, which fed a naive Bayes classifier. The similarity between thyroid and blood repertoires was quantified using the Morisita-Horn index. TCRdb handled the public reads itself, with Q25 trimming in fastp and clone calling in MiXCR, and kept productive beta chains. Here each entry gathers all rows of one CDR3 protein and keeps the most common genes and DNA. What appears here as the V and J calls and clone size reflects TCRdb's work, not the paper's. The sample has 400,000 to 500,000 distinct CDR3 sequences on record, 20% to 25% of them singletons. Approximately 3% of the sample comes from the top ten.

Study-wide conclusions, independent of this receptor: Sample size was not statistically predetermined, and group allocation was not concealed from the investigators. In cross-validation, the 13-signature model distinguished ophthalmopathy from stable hyperthyroidism with approximately 90% sensitivity and roughly 81% specificity, and in the test set the corresponding values were about 80% and 75%. Most of the expanded thyroid clonotypes with a frequency above 0.001 were also detected in blood, and it was suggested that the thyroid immune response may be reflected by blood repertoires. In validation, the model predicted ophthalmopathy progression with 55% to 71% sensitivity and about 77% specificity; about a dozen predicted patients were CT-confirmed with GO in a median of approximately 6.2 months.

A patient counted as having stable hyperthyroidism if there was no progression to ophthalmopathy within 18 months of follow-up. Hyperthyroidism patients were newly diagnosed, were aged 18 to 65 years, and had a disease duration under 2 months. Patients with other autoimmune diseases, uncontrolled infections, pregnancy or lactation were excluded. Clinical symptoms, serum thyroxine, TRAb, thyroid ultrasound and orbital computed tomography formed the basis of the diagnosis. Using Ficoll-Paque density gradient centrifugation, PBMCs were isolated from less than 11 ml of fresh peripheral blood. Total RNA was extracted with Trizol reagent and quality-checked on an Agilent 2100 Bioanalyzer.

The V and J genes are TRBV6-1 and TRBJ1-2; the D gene remains uncertain. This TCR came from a young woman with stable Graves' hyperthyroidism. Donor details come from another sample of the same person, matched by shared clones. Material: peripheral blood. The nucleotide sequence is TGTGCCAGCAGTCCCGACGGACCCCTAAACTATGGCTTCACCTTC. Translation gives CASSPDGPLNYGFTF.